This T cell receptor (beta chain) stems from a study of T cell responses to AZD1222 COVID-19 vaccine. Looking at the study overall: Pooling covered second doses at about 4 or about 12 weeks. Whole-study results and caveats: The sample set comprised mostly white British donors with more females, and clonal diversity was possibly underestimated.

The CDR3 length is 16 residues. CDR1 is SGDLS and CDR2 is YYNGEE in the germline V gene. Deletions cut 0 bases from V and 4 bases from J, with 14 bases between. Measured with immunoSEQ multiplex PCR; TCRdb has only the in-frame clones, and not every one. This table has 120,000 to 150,000 clones, 85% to 95% appearing once. In regard to this clone: Its antigen is unknown.

The sample was peripheral blood, taken on day 0 of AZD1222 vaccination. This TCR derives from an adult in good health. V is TRBV9 and J is TRBJ2-1, with D perhaps assigned TRBD1 or TRBD2 (5 bases each). CDR3: CASSVDEGQRYNEQFF. Written as DNA, the CDR3 is TGTGCCAGCAGCGTAGATGAGGGGCAAAGGTACAATGAGCAGTTCTTC.